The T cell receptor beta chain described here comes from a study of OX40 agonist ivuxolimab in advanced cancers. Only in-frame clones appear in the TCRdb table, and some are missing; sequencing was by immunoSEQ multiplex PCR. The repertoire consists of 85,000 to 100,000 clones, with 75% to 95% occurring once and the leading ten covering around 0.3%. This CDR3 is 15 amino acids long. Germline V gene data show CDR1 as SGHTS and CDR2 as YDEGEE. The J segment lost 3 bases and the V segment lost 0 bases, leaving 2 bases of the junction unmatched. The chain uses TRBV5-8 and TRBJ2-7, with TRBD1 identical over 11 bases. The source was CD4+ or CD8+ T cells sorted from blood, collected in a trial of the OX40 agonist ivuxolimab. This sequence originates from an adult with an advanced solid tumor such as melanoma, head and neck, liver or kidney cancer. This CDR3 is CASSLAGTGGYEQYF. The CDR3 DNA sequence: TGTGCCAGCAGCTTGGCAGGGACAGGGGGCTACGAGCAGTACTTC. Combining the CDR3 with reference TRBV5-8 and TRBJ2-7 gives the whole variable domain EAGVTQSPTHLIKTRGQQATLRCSPISGHTSVYWYQQALGLGLQFLLWYDEGEERNRGNFPPRFSGRQFPNYSSELNVNALELEDSALYLCASSLAGTGGYEQYFGPGTRLTVT.